The 20 T cell receptor beta chains reported below all come from one sample, sequenced in a study of shared clonotypes between healthy human individuals. Generated by immunoSEQ multiplex PCR, the TCRdb table keeps only in-frame clones and is missing some. The data hold around 2.5 million clones, with 93% observed a single time. The specimen sequenced was naive CD4+ T cells from PBMCs. As to subset: CD45RA+ positively selected. These TCRs come from a man aged 18 to 29 in good health. Some clones in this sample may be carry-over from other donors' samples.

This rearrangement joins TRBV5-1 to TRBJ2-5, with TRBD2 matching 8 bases. Losses at the gene ends were 4 bases for V and 1 base for J; bases not matched to a gene: 6. Germline V CDR1 and CDR2: SGHRS, YFSETQ. The CDR3 loop spans 15 amino acids. The CDR3 bases are TGCGCCAGCAGCCCGCGGGAGGCCCTCCAAGAGACCCAGTACTTC. This gives the protein CASSPREALQETQYF.

The rearrangement links TRBV7-9 to TRBJ2-1, with unresolved D. There are 14 residues in the CDR3. Trimming took 11 bases from V and 5 from J, leaving 19 bases between them. Looked up from germline, CDR1 is SEHNR and CDR2 is FQNEAQ (reference sequence). DNA for the CDR3: TGTGCCGGAAGTTCTGGCGATTGGGACAATGAGCAGTTCTTC. It is translated as CAGSSGDWDNEQFF. Variable domain in full (rest from reference TRBV7-9 and TRBJ2-1): DTGVSQNPRHKITKRGQNVTFRCDPISEHNRLYWYRQTLGQGPEFLTYFQNEAQLEKSRLLSDRFSAERPKGSFSTLEIQRTEQGDSAMYLCAGSSGDWDNEQFFGPGTRLTVL.

The CDR3 DNA reads as TGTGCCAGCAGCCTGGGACCGGGGGCAGATACGCAGTATTTT. Encoded protein: CASSLGPGADTQYF. The chain joins TRBV5-6 to TRBJ2-3; weak D call: TRBD2 (6 bases). The ends were cut back, 4 bases at V and 4 bases at J, with 13 bases in the middle. This CDR3 is 14 amino acids long. Germline assignment: CDR1 SGHDT and CDR2 YYEEEE.

This chain connects TRBV2 to TRBJ2-5, with 12 bases lining up with TRBD2. There are 14 residues in the CDR3. The V segment lost 4 bases and the J segment 7 bases; nucleotides outside the gene matches: 4. Germline assignment: CDR1 SNHLY and CDR2 FYNNEI. DNA for the CDR3: TGTGCCAGCAGTGGACTAGCGGGAGCGGCGACCCAGTACTTC. The encoded protein is CASSGLAGAATQYF.

V and J are TRBV11-2 and TRBJ2-7, with 9 bases identical to TRBD1. The CDR3 loop spans 15 amino acids. Germline V lookup: CDR1 SGHAT, CDR2 FQNNGV. After removal of 3 bases from V and 1 base from J, the junction contained 4 bases not matched to a gene. The CDR3 DNA reads TGTGCCAGCAGCTTTCAACAGGGGGCATCCTACGAGCAGTACTTC. This sequence encodes CASSFQQGASYEQYF. The whole variable domain, filled in from reference TRBV11-2 and TRBJ2-7, reads EAGVAQSPRYKIIEKRQSVAFWCNPISGHATLYWYQQILGQGPKLLIQFQNNGVVDDSQLPKDRFSAERLKGVDSTLKIQPAKLEDSAVYLCASSFQQGASYEQYFGPGTRLTVT.

The chain employs TRBV7-9 and TRBJ2-2, with a weak D call TRBD2 (6 bases). The CDR3 runs to 16 residues. The V and J ends lost 4 bases and 7 bases respectively, with 19 bases between them. Germline V gives CDR1 SEHNR, CDR2 FQNEAQ (reference sequence). The CDR3 protein is CASSSLEGWKSGELFF. As DNA, the CDR3 is TGTGCCAGCAGCTCCTTGGAGGGGTGGAAGAGCGGGGAGCTGTTTTTT.

The rearrangement links TRBV7-8 to TRBJ2-1; no firm D call. Trimming cost V 0 bases and J 6 bases, with 3 bases left between them. CDR3 length: 12 residues. The germline gives CDR1 SGHVS, CDR2 FQNEAQ. CDR3 sequence (DNA): TGTGCCAGCAGCTTAGCGCTCAATGAGCAGTTCTTC. It encodes CASSLALNEQFF.

The V gene is TRBV11-2, the J gene TRBJ1-2, with D tentatively TRBD1 (5 bases). The CDR3 spans 14 residues. Germline CDR1 reads SGHAT; CDR2 reads FQNNGV. V was cut by 6 bases and J by 3 bases, with 14 bases left in between. The DNA of the CDR3 is TGTGCCAGCAGGGGATTGGGGGATCACTATGGCTACACCTTC. Encoded protein: CASRGLGDHYGYTF.

The V and J genes are TRBV5-1 and TRBJ2-1, with 7 positions matching TRBD2. Germline V gives CDR1 SGHRS, CDR2 YFSETQ. The V and J ends lost 0 bases and 5 bases, in that order; junction bases with no gene match: 5. The CDR3 sequence is 15 residues long. For the CDR3, the DNA is TGCGCCAGCAGCTTGGACGGGAGGACCCACAATGAGCAGTTCTTC. It yields the protein CASSLDGRTHNEQFF.

The chain joins TRBV2 to TRBJ2-5; D could derive from TRBD1 or TRBD2 (5 bases each). V shed 6 bases and J shed 3 bases, with 11 bases lying between them. The CDR3 spans 13 residues. Germline V gene lookup returns CDR1 SNHLY and CDR2 FYNNEI. The CDR3 region is CASRGDGKETQYF. DNA of the CDR3: TGTGCCAGCAGGGGGGACGGAAAAGAGACCCAGTACTTC.

The chain combines TRBV4-1 with TRBJ2-7; TRBD2 matches 10 bases. Germline CDR1 MGHRA, CDR2 YSYEKL. The CDR3 has 16 residues. V was clipped by 1 base and J by 5 bases; unmatched bases: 8. The CDR3 DNA is TGCGCCAGCAGCCAAGGGCTAGCGGGAGTCGTAAACGAGCAGTACTTC. This sequence encodes CASSQGLAGVVNEQYF.

This CDR3 is CASGIGRHSGANVLTF. The DNA of the CDR3 is TGTGCCAGTGGGATAGGACGGCACTCTGGGGCCAACGTCCTGACTTTC. The genes are TRBV2 and TRBJ2-6; D gene uncertain. The CDR3 has 16 amino acids. The V end lost 9 bases, the J end lost 0 bases, and 15 bases lay between the germline ends. Germline-derived CDR1 and CDR2 are SNHLY and FYNNEI.

The chain joins TRBV19 to TRBJ1-2; D might be TRBD1 (5 bases). Germline V gene data show CDR1 as LNHDA and CDR2 as SQIVND (reference sequence). V shed 7 bases and J shed 5 bases, with 14 bases lying between them. This CDR3 has 13 amino acids. The CDR3 nucleotides are TGTGCCAGTACCGGGACGAATTTTTATGGCTACACCTTC. Translating it yields CASTGTNFYGYTF.

The V gene is TRBV6-5, the J gene TRBJ2-5, with 12 bases aligning to TRBD1. V shed 4 bases and J 9 bases; nucleotides not matched to a gene: 9. Germline V gives CDR1 MNHEY, CDR2 SVGAGI. This CDR3 spans 15 amino acids. CDR3 nucleotides: TGTGCCAGCAGTTCCCGGGACAGGGGGCCTCGGTCCCAGTACTTC. Translated: CASSSRDRGPRSQYF.

The genes are TRBV10-3 and TRBJ2-1; D is ambiguous. The CDR3 extends over 15 amino acids. V was shortened by 3 bases and J by 1 base, with 10 bases between the two germline ends. CDR1 and CDR2 from the germline V gene are ENHRY and SYGVKD. CDR3 nucleotides: TGTGCCATCAGTGATCTTAACAGATCCTACAATGAGCAGTTCTTC. Translating it yields CAISDLNRSYNEQFF.

This chain connects TRBV7-3 to TRBJ2-2; D unclear. V lost 2 bases and J 6 bases, leaving 4 bases between the germline ends. The germline V gene encodes CDR1 SGHTA and CDR2 FQGTGA. The CDR3 sequence is 12 residues long. This chain's CDR3 is CASSLWAGELFF. DNA for the CDR3: TGTGCCAGCAGCTTATGGGCCGGGGAGCTGTTTTTT.

The chain combines TRBV19 with TRBJ1-5; 9 nucleotides line up with TRBD1. The CDR3 has 15 residues. V lost 4 bases to trimming and J lost 3 bases; unmatched junction nucleotides: 4. Germline CDR1 and CDR2: LNHDA and SQIVND (reference sequence). The CDR3 DNA reads as TGTGCCAGTAGTAGCCGGGACAGGGACAATCAGCCCCAGCATTTT. This sequence encodes CASSSRDRDNQPQHF.

This rearrangement joins TRBV28 to TRBJ2-7; D unclear. This CDR3 contains 13 residues. Trimming took 1 base from V and 7 from J, leaving 11 bases between them. The germline V gene has CDR1 MDHEN and CDR2 SYDVKM. The CDR3 DNA reads as TGTGCCAGCAGTTTATTAAGTTGGAATGAGCAGTACTTC. Its protein product is CASSLLSWNEQYF.

This clone has more than one count but fewer than ten. The rearrangement links TRBV9 to TRBJ1-1, with D perhaps TRBD1 (5 bases). V was trimmed by 0 bases and J by 1 base, leaving 16 bases between them. The CDR3 runs 17 residues. Looked up from germline, CDR1 is SGDLS and CDR2 is YYNGEE. The CDR3 here is CASSVAGEGSTNTEAFF. CDR3 coding DNA: TGTGCCAGCAGCGTAGCTGGGGAGGGGTCTACGAACACTGAAGCTTTCTTT.

The rearrangement links TRBV28 to TRBJ1-5; D call uncertain. V dropped 3 bases and J dropped 1 base, with 13 bases sitting between them. CDR1 is MDHEN, CDR2 SYDVKM, per germline. The CDR3 is made up of 16 amino acids. The CDR3 DNA follows: TGTGCCAGCAGTTTTGCTACCCGCAGCAGCAATCAGCCCCAGCATTTT. Translation: CASSFATRSSNQPQHF.